The sample holds many counts of the clone carrying this T cell receptor (beta chain). The antigen is undetermined. Germline trimming cut 5 bases from V and 11 bases from J; bases unmatched to any gene: 10. Looked up from germline, CDR1 is ENHRY and CDR2 is SYGVKD. The CDR3 sequence is 13 residues long. The data originate from a study of T cells after yellow fever vaccination. Overall study results and limits: CD4 and CD8 compartments shared a small share of clonotypes.

TCRdb re-analysed the 5' RACE reads in MiXCR, keeping a single row per CDR3 protein. The repertoire holds some 110,000 distinct CDR3 sequences, with about 6.8% as singletons. The rearrangement uses TRBV10-3 and TRBJ1-1; 8 nucleotides agree with TRBD1. The material sequenced was CD4+ T cells sorted from PBMCs, taken more than 40 days after the first yellow fever vaccination. This TCR came from a man younger than 30 who received the YFV17D yellow fever vaccine. The DNA for the CDR3 is TGTGCCATCAGTACAACGTCGGACAGGGAGGCTTTCTTT. Its translation: CAISTTSDREAFF.